This T cell receptor beta chain was obtained from a study of T cell clonality in common variable immunodeficiency. Study-level findings and limits: In common variable immunodeficiency, TCR beta chains reportedly carried fewer deletions and N-nucleotide insertions.

Libraries were prepared by immunoSEQ multiplex PCR; TCRdb keeps only in-frame clonotypes and omits some of them. The table lists 25,000 to 35,000 clones, with no singletons. Donors gave about 5 to 8.5 ml heparinized peripheral whole blood. There are many counts of this clone. Its antigen is not known. From the germline J gene comes the end of the CDR3, since the read stops 3 residues before it. Other DNA sequences within the sample encode an identical CDR3. The CDR3 is 14 amino acids. Between the trimmed V and J ends, which lost 3 bases and 4 bases, there was a span of 13 bases. Looked up from germline, CDR1 is KGHSH and CDR2 is LQKENI.

The origin of this receptor is a human donor with common variable immunodeficiency. The chain links TRBV18 to TRBJ2-7, with D tentatively TRBD1 (5 bases). Source material: peripheral blood mononuclear cells. The CDR3 is CASSPGQGYYEQYF. CDR3 DNA, as far as it was read: TGTGCCAGCTCACCCGGCCAGGGCTATTACGAG.